This TCR beta chain derives from a study of blood T cell repertoires in COVID-19. Germline V gene lookup returns CDR1 MDHEN and CDR2 SYDVKM. CDR3 length equals 18 residues. V was pared by 7 bases and J by 1 base, with 14 bases of the junction left unmatched. Only in-frame clones appear in the TCRdb table, and some are missing; sequencing was by immunoSEQ multiplex PCR. Of 200,000 to 300,000 clones in the sample, around 87% were seen once. The clonotype originates from a woman aged 50 to 60 with acute or convalescent COVID-19. The gene calls are TRBV28 and TRBJ2-5; TRBD2 aligns across 11 bases. The sample taken for sequencing was peripheral blood. The CDR3 here is CASKISGLAGGFQETQYF. DNA for the CDR3: TGTGCCAGCAAAATCAGCGGTCTAGCGGGAGGCTTCCAAGAGACCCAGTACTTC.